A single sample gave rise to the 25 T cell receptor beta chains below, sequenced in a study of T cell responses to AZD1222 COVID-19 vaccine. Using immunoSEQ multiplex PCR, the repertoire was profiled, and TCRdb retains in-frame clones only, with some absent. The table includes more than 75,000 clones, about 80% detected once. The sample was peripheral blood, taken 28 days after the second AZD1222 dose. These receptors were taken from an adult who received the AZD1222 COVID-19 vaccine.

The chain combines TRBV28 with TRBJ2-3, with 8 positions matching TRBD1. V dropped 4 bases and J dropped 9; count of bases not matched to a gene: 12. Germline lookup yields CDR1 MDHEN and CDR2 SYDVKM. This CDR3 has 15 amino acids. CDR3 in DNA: TGTGCCAGCAGTTCCCGGGGACAGGCCACTTTGACGCAGTATTTT. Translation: CASSSRGQATLTQYF.

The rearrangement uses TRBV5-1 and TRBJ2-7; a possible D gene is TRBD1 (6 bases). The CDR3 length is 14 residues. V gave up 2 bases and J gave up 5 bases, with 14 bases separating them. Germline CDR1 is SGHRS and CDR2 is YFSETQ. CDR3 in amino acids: CASSFERPGDEQYF. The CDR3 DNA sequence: TGCGCCAGCAGCTTTGAAAGGCCAGGGGACGAGCAGTACTTC. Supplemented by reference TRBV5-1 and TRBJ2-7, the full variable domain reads KAGVTQTPRYLIKTRGQQVTLSCSPISGHRSVSWYQQTPGQGLQFLFEYFSETQRNKGNFPGRFSGRQFSNSRSEMNVSTLELGDSALYLCASSFERPGDEQYFGPGTRLTVT.

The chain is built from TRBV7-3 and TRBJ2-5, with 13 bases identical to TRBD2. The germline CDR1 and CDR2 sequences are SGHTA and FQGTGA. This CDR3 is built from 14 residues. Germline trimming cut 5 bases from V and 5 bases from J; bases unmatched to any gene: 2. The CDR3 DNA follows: TGTGCCAGCAGCATGACTAGCGGGAGGGAGACCCAGTACTTC. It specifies CASSMTSGRETQYF. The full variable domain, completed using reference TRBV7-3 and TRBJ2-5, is GAGVSQTPSNKVTEKGKYVELRCDPISGHTALYWYRQSLGQGPEFLIYFQGTGAADDSGLPNDRFFAVRPEGSVSTLKIQRTERGDSAVYLCASSMTSGRETQYFGPGTRLLVL.

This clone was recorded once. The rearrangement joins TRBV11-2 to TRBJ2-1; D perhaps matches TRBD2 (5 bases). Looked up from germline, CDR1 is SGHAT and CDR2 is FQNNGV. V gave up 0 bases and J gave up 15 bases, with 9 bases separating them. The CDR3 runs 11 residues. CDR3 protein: CASSLDSEGFF. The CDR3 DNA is TGTGCCAGCAGCTTAGATTCCGAGGGGTTCTTC.

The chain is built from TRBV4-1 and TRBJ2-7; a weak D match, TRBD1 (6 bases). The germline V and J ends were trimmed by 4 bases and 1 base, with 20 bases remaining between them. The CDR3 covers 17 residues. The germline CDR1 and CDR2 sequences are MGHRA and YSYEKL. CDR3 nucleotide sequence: TGCGCCAGCAGCCCAGTGATCTCCCGGGACACATCCTACGAGCAGTACTTC. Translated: CASSPVISRDTSYEQYF.

The DNA of the CDR3 is TGTGCCAGCAGCCTCCGGTGGATGGGTGAGCAGTTCTTC. Its translation is CASSLRWMGEQFF. The chain combines TRBV11-3 with TRBJ2-1; D unclear. CDR3 size: 13 residues. Germline lookup yields CDR1 SGHNT and CDR2 YENEEA. Deletions cut 5 bases from V and 9 bases from J, with 14 bases between.

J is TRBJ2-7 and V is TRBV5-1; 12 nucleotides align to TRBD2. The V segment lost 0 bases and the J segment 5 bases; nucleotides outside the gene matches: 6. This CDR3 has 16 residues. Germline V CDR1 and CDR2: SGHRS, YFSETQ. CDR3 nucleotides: TGCGCCAGCAGCTTGGCGACTAGCGGGAGAGGCAACGAGCAGTACTTC. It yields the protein CASSLATSGRGNEQYF.

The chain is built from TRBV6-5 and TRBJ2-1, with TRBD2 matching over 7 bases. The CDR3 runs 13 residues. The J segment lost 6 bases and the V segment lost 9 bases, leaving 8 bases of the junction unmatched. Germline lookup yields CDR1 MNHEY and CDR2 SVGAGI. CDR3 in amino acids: CASTSVLPNEQFF. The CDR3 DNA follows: TGTGCCAGTACTAGCGTTTTACCCAATGAGCAGTTCTTC.

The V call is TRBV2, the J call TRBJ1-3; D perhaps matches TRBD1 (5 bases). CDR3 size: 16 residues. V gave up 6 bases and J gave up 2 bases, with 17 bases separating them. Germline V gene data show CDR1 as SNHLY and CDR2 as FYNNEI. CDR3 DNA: TGTGCCAGCAGCCTCTACAAGGGGATCACTGGAAACACCATATATTTT. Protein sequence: CASSLYKGITGNTIYF. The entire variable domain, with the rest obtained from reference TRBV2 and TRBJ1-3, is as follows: EPEVTQTPSHQVTQMGQEVILRCVPISNHLYFYWYRQILGQKVEFLVSFYNNEISEKSEIFDDQFSVERPDGSNFTLKIRSTKLEDSAMYFCASSLYKGITGNTIYFGEGSWLTVV.

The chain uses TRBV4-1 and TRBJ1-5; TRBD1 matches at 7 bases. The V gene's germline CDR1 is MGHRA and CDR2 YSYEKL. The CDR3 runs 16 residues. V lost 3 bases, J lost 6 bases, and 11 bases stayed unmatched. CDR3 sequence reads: CASSQPGQRLGQPQHF. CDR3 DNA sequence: TGCGCCAGCAGCCAGCCGGGACAGCGGTTGGGTCAGCCCCAGCATTTT.

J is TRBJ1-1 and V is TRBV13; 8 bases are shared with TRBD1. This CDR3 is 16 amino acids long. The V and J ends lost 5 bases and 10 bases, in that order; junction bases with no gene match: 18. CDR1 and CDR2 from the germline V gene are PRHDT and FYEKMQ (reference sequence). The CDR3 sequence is CASSPGAMRQGTGAFF. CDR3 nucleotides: TGTGCCAGCAGCCCAGGGGCCATGAGACAGGGGACGGGAGCTTTCTTT.

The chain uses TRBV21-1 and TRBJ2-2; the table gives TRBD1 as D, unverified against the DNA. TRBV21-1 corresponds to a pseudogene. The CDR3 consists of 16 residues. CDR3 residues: CASSTHRGVNTGELFF. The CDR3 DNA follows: TGTGCCAGCAGCACCCACAGGGGGGTAAACACCGGGGAGCTGTTTTTT.

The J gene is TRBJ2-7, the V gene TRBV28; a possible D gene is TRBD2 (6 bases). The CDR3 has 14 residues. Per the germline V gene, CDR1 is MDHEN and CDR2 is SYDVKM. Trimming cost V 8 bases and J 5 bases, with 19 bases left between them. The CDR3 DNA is TGTGCCAGCCGGCAGGTGGGGGGACGTGACGAGCAGTACTTC. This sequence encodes CASRQVGGRDEQYF.

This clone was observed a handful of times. The CDR3 sequence: CASSQAGRSGSNEQYF. As DNA, the CDR3 is TGCGCCAGCAGCCAAGCAGGGAGGAGCGGGAGTAACGAGCAGTACTTC. The chain links TRBV4-1 to TRBJ2-7; 8 nucleotides agree with TRBD2. CDR1 is MGHRA, CDR2 YSYEKL, per germline. The CDR3 runs to 16 residues. V lost 1 base to trimming and J lost 5 bases; unmatched junction nucleotides: 10.

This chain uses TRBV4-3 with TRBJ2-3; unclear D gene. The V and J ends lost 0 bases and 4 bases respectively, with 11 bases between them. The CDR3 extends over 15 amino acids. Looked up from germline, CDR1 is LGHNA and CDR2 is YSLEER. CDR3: CASSQETGLPDTQYF. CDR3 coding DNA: TGCGCCAGCAGCCAAGAGACGGGTTTGCCAGATACGCAGTATTTT.

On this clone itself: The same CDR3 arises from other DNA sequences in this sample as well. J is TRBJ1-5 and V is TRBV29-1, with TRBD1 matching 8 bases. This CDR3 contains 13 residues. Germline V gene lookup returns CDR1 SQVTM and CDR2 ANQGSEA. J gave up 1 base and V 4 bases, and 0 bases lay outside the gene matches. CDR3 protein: CSVGTGSNQPQHF. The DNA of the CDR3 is TGCAGCGTTGGGACAGGGAGCAATCAGCCCCAGCATTTT.

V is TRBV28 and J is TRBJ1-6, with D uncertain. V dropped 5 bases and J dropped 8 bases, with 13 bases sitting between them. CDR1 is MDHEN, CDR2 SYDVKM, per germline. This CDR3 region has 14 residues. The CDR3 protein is CASSEHRADSPLHF. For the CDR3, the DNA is TGTGCCAGCAGTGAACACCGGGCTGATTCACCCCTCCACTTT.

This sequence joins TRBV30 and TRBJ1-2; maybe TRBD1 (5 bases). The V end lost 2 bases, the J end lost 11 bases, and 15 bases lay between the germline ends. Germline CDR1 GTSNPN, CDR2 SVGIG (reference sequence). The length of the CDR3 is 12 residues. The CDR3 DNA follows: TGTGCCTGGAGTACAGGAGTCTGGAGATACACCTTC. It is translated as CAWSTGVWRYTF.

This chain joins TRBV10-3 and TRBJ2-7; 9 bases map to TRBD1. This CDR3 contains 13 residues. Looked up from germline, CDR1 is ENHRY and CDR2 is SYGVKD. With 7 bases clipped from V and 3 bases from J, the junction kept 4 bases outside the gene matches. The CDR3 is CAINRDRDYEQYF. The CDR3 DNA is TGTGCCATCAACAGGGACAGGGACTACGAGCAGTACTTC.

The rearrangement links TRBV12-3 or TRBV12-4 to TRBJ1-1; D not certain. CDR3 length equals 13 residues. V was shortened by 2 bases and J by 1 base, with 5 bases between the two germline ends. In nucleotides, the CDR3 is TGTGCCAGCAGTTTAAACCCGAACACTGAAGCTTTCTTT. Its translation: CASSLNPNTEAFF.

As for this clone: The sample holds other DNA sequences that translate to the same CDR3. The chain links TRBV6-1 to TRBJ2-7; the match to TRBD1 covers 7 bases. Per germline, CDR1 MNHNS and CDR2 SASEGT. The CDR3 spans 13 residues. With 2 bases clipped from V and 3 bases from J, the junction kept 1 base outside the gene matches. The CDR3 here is CASSERQGYEQYF. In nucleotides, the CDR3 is TGTGCCAGCAGTGAACGACAGGGCTACGAGCAGTACTTC.

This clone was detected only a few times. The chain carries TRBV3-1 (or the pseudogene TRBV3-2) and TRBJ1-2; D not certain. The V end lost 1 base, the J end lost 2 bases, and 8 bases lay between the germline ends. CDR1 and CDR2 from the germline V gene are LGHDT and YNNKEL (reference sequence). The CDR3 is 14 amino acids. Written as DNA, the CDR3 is TGTGCCAGCAGCCAAGTCCCAGACAACTATGGCTACACCTTC. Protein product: CASSQVPDNYGYTF.

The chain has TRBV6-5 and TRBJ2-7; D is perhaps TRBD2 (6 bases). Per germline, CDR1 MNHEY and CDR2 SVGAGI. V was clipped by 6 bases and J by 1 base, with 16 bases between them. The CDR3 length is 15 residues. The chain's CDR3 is CASRNPLALSYEQYF. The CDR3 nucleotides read TGTGCCAGCAGAAACCCTCTAGCGTTATCCTACGAGCAGTACTTC.

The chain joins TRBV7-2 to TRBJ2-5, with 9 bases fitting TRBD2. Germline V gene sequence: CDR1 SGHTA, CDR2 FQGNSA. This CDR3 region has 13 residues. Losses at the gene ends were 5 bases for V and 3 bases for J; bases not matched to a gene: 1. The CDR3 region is CASSPSGEETQYF. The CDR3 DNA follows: TGTGCCAGCAGCCCTAGCGGGGAAGAGACCCAGTACTTC.

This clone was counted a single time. CDR3 in DNA: TGTGCCAGCAGCTCAACTAGCGGGACCTTCGGGGAGCTGTTTTTT. Its protein product is CASSSTSGTFGELFF. The chain links TRBV7-9 to TRBJ2-2, with 10 bases matching TRBD2. Trimming removed 4 bases from V and 7 bases from J; junction bases left unmatched: 6. Germline values: CDR1 SEHNR, CDR2 FQNEAQ (reference sequence). The CDR3 covers 15 residues.